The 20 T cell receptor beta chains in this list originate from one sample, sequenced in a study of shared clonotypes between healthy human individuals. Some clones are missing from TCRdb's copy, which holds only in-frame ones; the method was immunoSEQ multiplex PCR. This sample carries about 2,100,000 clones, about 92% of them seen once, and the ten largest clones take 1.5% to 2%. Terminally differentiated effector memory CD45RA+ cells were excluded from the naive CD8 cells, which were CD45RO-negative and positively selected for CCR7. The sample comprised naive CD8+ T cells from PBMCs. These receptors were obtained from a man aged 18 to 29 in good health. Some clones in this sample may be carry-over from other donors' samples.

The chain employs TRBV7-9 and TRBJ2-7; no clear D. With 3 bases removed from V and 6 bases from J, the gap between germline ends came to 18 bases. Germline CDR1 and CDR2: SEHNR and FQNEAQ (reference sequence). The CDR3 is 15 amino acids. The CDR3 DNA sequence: TGTGCCAGCAGCTTTGGCAGATCCCTTATGGGCGAGCAGTACTTC. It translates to CASSFGRSLMGEQYF.

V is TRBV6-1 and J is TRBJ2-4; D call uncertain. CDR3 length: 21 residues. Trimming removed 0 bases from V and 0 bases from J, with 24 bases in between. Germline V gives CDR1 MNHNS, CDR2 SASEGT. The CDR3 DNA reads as TGTGCCAGCAGTGAAGCCGGACGAACGTCGGGCCCCCCATTAGCCAAAAACATTCAGTACTTC. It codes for CASSEAGRTSGPPLAKNIQYF.

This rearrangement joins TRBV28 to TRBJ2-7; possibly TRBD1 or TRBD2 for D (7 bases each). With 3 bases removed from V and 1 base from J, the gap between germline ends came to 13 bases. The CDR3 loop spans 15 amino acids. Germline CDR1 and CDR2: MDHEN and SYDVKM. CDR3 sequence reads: CASSFTGEGSYEQYF. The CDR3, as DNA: TGTGCCAGCAGTTTTACAGGGGAGGGTTCCTACGAGCAGTACTTC.

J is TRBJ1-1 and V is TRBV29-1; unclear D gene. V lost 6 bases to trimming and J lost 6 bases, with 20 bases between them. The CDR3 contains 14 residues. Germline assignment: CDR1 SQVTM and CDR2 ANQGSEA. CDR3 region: CSVPPRGREAEAFF. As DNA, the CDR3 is TGCAGCGTCCCACCCAGAGGTAGGGAAGCTGAAGCTTTCTTT.

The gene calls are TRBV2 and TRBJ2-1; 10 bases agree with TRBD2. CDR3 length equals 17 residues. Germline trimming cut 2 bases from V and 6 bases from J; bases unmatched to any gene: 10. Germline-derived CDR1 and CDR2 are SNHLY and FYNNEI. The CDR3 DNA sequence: TGTGCCAGCAGTGAACCCGGACTAGCGGAGTGGAGCAATGAGCAGTTCTTC. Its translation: CASSEPGLAEWSNEQFF.

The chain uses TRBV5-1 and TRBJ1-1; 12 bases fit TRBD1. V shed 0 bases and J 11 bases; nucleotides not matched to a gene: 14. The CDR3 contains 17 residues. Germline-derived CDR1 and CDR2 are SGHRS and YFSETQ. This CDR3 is CASSLAGTGGPEGNAFF. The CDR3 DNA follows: TGCGCCAGCAGCTTGGCCGGGACAGGGGGCCCGGAGGGTAATGCTTTCTTT.

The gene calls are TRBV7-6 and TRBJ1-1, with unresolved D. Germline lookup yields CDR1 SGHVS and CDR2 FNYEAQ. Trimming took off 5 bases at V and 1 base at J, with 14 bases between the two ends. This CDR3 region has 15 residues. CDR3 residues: CASSPSGSGNTEAFF. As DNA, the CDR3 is TGTGCCAGCAGCCCCTCCGGGTCGGGGAACACTGAAGCTTTCTTT.

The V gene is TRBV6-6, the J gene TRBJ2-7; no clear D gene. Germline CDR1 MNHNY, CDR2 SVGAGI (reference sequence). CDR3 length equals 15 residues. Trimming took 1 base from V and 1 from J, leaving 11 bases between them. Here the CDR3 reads CASSYFVARSYEQYF. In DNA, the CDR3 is TGTGCCAGCAGTTACTTTGTCGCGAGATCCTACGAGCAGTACTTC.

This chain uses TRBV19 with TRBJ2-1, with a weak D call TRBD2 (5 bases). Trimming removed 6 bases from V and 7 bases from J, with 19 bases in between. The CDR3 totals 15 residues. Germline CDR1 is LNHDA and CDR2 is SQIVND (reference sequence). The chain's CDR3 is CASRTIASPGNEQFF. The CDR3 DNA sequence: TGTGCCAGTAGGACAATAGCGTCACCTGGGAATGAGCAGTTCTTC.

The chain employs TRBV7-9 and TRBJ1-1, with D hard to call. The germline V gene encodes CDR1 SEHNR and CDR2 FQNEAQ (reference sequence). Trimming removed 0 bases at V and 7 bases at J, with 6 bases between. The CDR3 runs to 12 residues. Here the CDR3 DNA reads TGTGCCAGCAGCTTAGCCGACCGTGAAGCTTTCTTT. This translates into CASSLADREAFF.

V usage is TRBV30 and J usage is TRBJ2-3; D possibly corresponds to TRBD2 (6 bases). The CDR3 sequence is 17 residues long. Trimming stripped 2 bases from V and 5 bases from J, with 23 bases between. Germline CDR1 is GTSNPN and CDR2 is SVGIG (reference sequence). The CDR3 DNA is TGTGCCTGGAGTTACGGTATCTGGGGGGAAAGCGGAGATACGCAGTATTTT. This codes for CAWSYGIWGESGDTQYF.

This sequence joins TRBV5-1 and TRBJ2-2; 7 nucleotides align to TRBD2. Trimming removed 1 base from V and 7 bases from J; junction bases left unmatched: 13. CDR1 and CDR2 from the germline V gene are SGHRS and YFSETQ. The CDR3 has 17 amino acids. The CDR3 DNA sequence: TGCGCCAGCAGCTTGTTATGGGAGGGCGATCGTGGCGGGGAGCTGTTTTTT. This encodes CASSLLWEGDRGGELFF.

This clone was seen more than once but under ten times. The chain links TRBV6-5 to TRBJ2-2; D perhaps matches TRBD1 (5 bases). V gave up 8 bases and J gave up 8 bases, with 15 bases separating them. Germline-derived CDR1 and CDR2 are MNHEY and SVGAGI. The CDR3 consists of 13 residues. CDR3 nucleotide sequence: TGTGCCAGCGGGGAAGTTAGGGGAGGGGAGCTGTTTTTT. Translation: CASGEVRGGELFF.

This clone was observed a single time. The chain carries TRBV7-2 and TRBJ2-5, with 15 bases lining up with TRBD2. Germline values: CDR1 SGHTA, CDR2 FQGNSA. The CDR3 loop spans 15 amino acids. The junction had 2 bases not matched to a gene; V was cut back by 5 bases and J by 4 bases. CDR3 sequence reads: CASSGTSGRLETQYF. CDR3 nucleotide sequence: TGTGCCAGCAGCGGGACTAGCGGGAGGTTAGAGACCCAGTACTTC. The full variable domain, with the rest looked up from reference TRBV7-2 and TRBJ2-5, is GAGVSQSPSNKVTEKGKDVELRCDPISGHTALYWYRQSLGQGLEFLIYFQGNSAPDKSGLPSDRFSAERTGGSVSTLTIQRTQQEDSAVYLCASSGTSGRLETQYFGPGTRLLVL.

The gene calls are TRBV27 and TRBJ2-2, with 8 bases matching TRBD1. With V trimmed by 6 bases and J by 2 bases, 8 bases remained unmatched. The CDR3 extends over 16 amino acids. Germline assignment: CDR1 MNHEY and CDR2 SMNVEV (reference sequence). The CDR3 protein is CASSSRGQVNTGELFF. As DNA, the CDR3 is TGTGCCAGCAGCTCAAGGGGACAGGTTAACACCGGGGAGCTGTTTTTT.

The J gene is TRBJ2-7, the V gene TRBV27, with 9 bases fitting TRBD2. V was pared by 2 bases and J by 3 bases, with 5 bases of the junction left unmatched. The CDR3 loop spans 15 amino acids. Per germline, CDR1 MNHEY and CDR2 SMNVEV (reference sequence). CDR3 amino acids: CASSLTSGGLYEQYF. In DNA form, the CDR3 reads TGTGCCAGCAGTTTAACGAGCGGGGGGCTCTACGAGCAGTACTTC.

The CDR3 loop is CASSVGLAGGPSSGELFF. The CDR3 coding sequence is TGTGCCAGCAGCGTAGGACTAGCGGGAGGGCCAAGTTCCGGGGAGCTGTTTTTT. The chain uses TRBV9 and TRBJ2-2; the match to TRBD2 covers 14 bases. The ends lost 0 bases at V and 6 bases at J; junction bases unmatched: 7. This CDR3 is 18 amino acids long. Germline CDR1 is SGDLS and CDR2 is YYNGEE.

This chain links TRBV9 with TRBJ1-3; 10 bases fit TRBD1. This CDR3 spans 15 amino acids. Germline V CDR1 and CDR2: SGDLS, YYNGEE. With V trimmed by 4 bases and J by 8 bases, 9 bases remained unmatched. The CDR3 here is CASSPAGTGVYTIYF. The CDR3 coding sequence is TGTGCCAGCAGCCCCGCCGGGACAGGGGTTTACACCATATATTTT.

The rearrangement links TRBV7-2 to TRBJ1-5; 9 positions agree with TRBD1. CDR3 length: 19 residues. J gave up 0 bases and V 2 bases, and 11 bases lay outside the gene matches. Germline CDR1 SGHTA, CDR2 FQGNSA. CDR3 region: CASSLRGGQGWYSNQPQHF. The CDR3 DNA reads TGTGCCAGCAGCTTAAGGGGAGGACAGGGGTGGTATAGCAATCAGCCCCAGCATTTT. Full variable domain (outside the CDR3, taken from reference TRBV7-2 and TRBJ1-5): GAGVSQSPSNKVTEKGKDVELRCDPISGHTALYWYRQSLGQGLEFLIYFQGNSAPDKSGLPSDRFSAERTGGSVSTLTIQRTQQEDSAVYLCASSLRGGQGWYSNQPQHFGDGTRLSIL.

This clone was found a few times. The CDR3 DNA sequence: TGTGCCACCTCCCACAGTGCAAGACAGGGTACTGAAGCTTTCTTT. Its translation: CATSHSARQGTEAFF. The chain combines TRBV15 with TRBJ1-1; TRBD1 agrees at 7 bases. CDR1 and CDR2 (germline): LNHNV, YYDKDF (reference sequence). V lost 8 bases to trimming and J lost 5 bases; unmatched junction nucleotides: 14. CDR3 length: 15 residues.